Sequencing of this T cell receptor (beta chain) was carried out in a study of blood T cell repertoires in COVID-19. In the study overall: The origin of the acute and convalescent COVID-19 samples was the United States, Italy and Spain. From T cells, B-cell-depleted T cells, or PBMCs came the material, which was cDNA or gDNA.

CDR3 size: 12 residues. CDR1 and CDR2 from the germline V gene are MNHNS and SASEGT. V gave up 3 bases and J gave up 4 bases, with 6 bases separating them. Methods used by the authors: Quantification of nucleated cells was approximated via reference gene primer amplification. Using immunoSEQ multiplex PCR, the repertoire was profiled, and TCRdb retains in-frame clones only, with some absent. V and J calls and clone size are given by that table; D and trimming were obtained from the DNA. The sample carries roughly 49,000 clones, under 85% recorded once. The V call is TRBV6-1, the J call TRBJ1-2, with unresolved D. Material: peripheral blood. The receptor was isolated from a man between 35 and 55 years old with acute or convalescent COVID-19. The CDR3 nucleotides are TGTGCCAGCAGTGATAACACCTATGGCTACACCTTC. The encoded protein is CASSDNTYGYTF.